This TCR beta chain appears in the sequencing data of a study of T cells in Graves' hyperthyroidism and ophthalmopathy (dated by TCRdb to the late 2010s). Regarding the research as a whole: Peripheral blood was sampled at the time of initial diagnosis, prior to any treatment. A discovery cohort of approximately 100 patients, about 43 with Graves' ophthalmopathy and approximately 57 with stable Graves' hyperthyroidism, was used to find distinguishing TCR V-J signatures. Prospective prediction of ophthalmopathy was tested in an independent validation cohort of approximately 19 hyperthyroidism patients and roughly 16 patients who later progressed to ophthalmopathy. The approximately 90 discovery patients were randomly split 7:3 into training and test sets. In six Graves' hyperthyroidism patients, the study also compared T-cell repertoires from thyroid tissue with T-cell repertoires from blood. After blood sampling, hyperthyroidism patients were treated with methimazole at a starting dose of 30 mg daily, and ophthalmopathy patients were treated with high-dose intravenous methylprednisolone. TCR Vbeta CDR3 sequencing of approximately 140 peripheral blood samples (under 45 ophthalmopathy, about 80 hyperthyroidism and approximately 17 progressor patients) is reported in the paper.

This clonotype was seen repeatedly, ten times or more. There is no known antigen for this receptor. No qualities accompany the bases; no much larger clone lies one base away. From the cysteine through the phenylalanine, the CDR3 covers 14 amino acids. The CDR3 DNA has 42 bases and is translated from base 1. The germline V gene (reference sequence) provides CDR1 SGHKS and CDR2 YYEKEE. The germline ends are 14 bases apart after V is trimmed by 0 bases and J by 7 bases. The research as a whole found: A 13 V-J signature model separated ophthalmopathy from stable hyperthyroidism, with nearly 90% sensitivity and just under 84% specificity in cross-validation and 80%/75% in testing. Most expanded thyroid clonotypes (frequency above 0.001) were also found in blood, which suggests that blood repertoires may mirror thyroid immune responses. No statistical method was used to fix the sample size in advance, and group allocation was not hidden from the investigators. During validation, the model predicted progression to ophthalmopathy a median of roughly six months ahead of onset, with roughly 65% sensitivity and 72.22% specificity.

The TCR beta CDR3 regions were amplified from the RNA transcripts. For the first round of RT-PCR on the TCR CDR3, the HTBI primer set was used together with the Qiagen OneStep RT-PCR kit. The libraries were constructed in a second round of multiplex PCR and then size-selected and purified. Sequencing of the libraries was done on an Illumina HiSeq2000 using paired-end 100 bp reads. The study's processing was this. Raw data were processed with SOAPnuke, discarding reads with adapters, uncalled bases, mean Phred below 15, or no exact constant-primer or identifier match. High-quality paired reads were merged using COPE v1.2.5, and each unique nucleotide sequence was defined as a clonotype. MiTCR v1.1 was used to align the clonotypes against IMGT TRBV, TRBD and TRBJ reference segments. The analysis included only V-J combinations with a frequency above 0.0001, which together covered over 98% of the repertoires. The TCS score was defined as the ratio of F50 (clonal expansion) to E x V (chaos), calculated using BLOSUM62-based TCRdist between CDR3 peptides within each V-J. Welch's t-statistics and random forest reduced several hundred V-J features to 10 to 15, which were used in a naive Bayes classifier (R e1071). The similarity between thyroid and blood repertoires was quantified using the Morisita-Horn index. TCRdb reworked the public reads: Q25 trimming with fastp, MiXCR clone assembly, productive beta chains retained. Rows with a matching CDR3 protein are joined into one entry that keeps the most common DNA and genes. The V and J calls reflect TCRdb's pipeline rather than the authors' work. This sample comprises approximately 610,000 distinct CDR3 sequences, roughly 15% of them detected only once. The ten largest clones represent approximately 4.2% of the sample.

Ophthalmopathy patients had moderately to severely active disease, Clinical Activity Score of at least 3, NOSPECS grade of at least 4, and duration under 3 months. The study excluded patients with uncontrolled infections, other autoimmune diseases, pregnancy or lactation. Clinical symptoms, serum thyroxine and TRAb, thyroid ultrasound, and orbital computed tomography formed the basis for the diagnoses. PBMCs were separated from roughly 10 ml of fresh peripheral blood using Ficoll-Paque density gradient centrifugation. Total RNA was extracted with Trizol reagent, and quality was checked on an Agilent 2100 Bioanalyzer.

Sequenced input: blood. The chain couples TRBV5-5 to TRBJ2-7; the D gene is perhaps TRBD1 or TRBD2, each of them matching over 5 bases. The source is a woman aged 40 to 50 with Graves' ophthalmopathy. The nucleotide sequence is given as TGTGCCAGCAGCTTGGAAGCAGGGAGTATGGAGCAGTACTTC. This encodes CASSLEAGSMEQYF.